This T cell receptor (beta chain) was recorded in a study of blood T cell repertoires in COVID-19. The germline gives CDR1 SEHNR, CDR2 FQNEAQ (reference sequence). Trimming shortened V by 0 bases and J by 8 bases, and 13 bases separated the two germline ends. The CDR3 consists of 14 residues. Source study methods: Estimation of nucleated cell counts was performed using reference gene primer amplification. This table comes from immunoSEQ multiplex PCR, and its TCRdb copy is limited to in-frame clones, with some not included. V and J calls and clone size are given by that table; D and trimming were obtained from the DNA. This table has hundreds of thousands of clones, around 80% appearing once. This clone was detected only a few times. Living in about two dozen US areas, the participants were between about 18 and 95 years of age. Within 2 weeks of study entry, exposed participants had contacted a PCR-confirmed or clinician-diagnosed COVID-19 case.

The chain has TRBV7-9 and TRBJ1-2, with D possibly being TRBD1 (5 bases). This TCR was recovered from a man between 40 and 49 years old who had been exposed to COVID-19. Source material: PBMCs or T cells enriched from blood (not recorded which). The CDR3 bases are TGTGCCAGCAGCTTAGCGGAAGGGGAGGGAGGCTACACCTTC. Protein product: CASSLAEGEGGYTF.